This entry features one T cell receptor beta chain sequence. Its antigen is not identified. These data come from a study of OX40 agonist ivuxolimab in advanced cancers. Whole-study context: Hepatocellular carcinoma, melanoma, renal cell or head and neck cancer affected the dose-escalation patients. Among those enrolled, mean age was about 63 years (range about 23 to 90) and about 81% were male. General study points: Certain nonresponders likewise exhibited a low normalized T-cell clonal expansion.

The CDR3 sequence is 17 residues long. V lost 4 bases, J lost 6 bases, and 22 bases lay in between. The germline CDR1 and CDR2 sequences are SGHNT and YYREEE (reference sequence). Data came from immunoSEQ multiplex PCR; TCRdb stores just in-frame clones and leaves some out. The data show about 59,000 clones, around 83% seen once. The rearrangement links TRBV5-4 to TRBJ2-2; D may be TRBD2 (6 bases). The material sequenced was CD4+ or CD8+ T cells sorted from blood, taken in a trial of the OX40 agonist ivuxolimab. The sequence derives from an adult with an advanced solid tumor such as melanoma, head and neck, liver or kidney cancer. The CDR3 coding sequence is TGTGCCAGCAGCCCGGAGGTGGGAGGCTTCTTCCCCGGGGAGCTGTTTTTT. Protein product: CASSPEVGGFFPGELFF.